Each of the 24 T cell receptor beta chains below was sequenced from the same sample in a study of blood T cell repertoires in COVID-19. Repertoires were generated with immunoSEQ multiplex PCR, while TCRdb's copy carries only in-frame clones and drops some. The data contain about 200,000 clones, 83% of them singletons. The sequenced material came from PBMCs or T cells enriched from blood (not recorded which). Receptors were obtained from a woman between 45 and 60 years old who had been exposed to COVID-19.

The CDR3 nucleotides are TGTGCCAGCAGCTTAGTGGGGGGGCCGGGGAACACTGAAGCTTTCTTT. Its translation is CASSLVGGPGNTEAFF. V and J are TRBV7-6 and TRBJ1-1, with a weak D call TRBD1 (6 bases). The germline V gene encodes CDR1 SGHVS and CDR2 FNYEAQ. Trimming took off 1 base at V and 1 base at J, with 13 bases between the two ends. The CDR3 is made up of 16 amino acids.

The J gene is TRBJ2-1, the V gene TRBV7-2, with 7 bases lining up with TRBD2. Germline CDR1 is SGHTA and CDR2 is FQGNSA. The CDR3 is 15 residues long. V shed 6 bases and J 8 bases; nucleotides not matched to a gene: 13. CDR3 DNA sequence: TGTGCCAGCAGACGATCAGGCGGGGGTTTCGATGAGCAGTTCTTC. As protein: CASRRSGGGFDEQFF.

V gene TRBV7-9 combines with J gene TRBJ1-1; possibly TRBD1 for D (6 bases). The germline CDR1 and CDR2 sequences are SEHNR and FQNEAQ (reference sequence). V shed 11 bases and J shed 5 bases, with 15 bases lying between them. The CDR3 contains 12 residues. DNA of the CDR3: TGTGCCGGGCAGGGGCAGGGTACTGAAGCTTTCTTT. Its protein is CAGQGQGTEAFF.

This clone has just a few counts. The rearrangement links TRBV5-6 to TRBJ1-1, with a tentative D call TRBD1 (5 bases). The CDR3 is 15 amino acids. Trimming took off 4 bases at V and 3 bases at J, with 16 bases between the two ends. Germline V gene data show CDR1 as SGHDT and CDR2 as YYEEEE. CDR3 in amino acids: CASSLSGMVYTEAFF. The CDR3 DNA sequence: TGTGCCAGCAGCCTATCAGGGATGGTGTACACTGAAGCTTTCTTT.

The chain has TRBV19 and TRBJ2-2, with 10 bases aligning to TRBD1. The V segment lost 7 bases and the J segment 7 bases; nucleotides outside the gene matches: 6. The CDR3 extends over 14 amino acids. Germline CDR1 LNHDA, CDR2 SQIVND (reference sequence). The CDR3 DNA sequence: TGTGCCAGTAAGGGACAGGGGAGAGGCGGGGAGCTGTTTTTT. Protein: CASKGQGRGGELFF.

V usage is TRBV19 and J usage is TRBJ1-4; 12 bases match TRBD1. Germline values: CDR1 LNHDA, CDR2 SQIVND (reference sequence). The CDR3 totals 16 residues. J lost 6 bases, V lost 5 bases, and 7 bases had no gene match. The CDR3 DNA sequence: TGTGCCAGTAGTGCCCCTAGGGACAGGGGGCATGAAAAACTGTTTTTT. Its protein product is CASSAPRDRGHEKLFF.

The CDR3 loop reads CASSQEGAGQAEAFF. CDR3 bases: TGTGCCAGCAGCCAAGAAGGGGCGGGACAGGCAGAAGCTTTCTTT. The genes are TRBV3-1 (or the pseudogene TRBV3-2) and TRBJ1-1, with TRBD1 matching 8 bases. CDR1 is LGHDT and CDR2 is YNNKEL in the germline V gene (reference sequence). The CDR3 runs 15 residues. Losses at the gene ends were 0 bases for V and 8 bases for J; bases not matched to a gene: 8.

With respect to this clone: Sequence at one end of the junction differs from germline and may be a read error. This chain's CDR3 is CASSTGTGSIRF. DNA of the CDR3: TGTGCCAGCAGCACCGGGACAGGTTCGATACGCTTC. The chain joins TRBV12-3 or TRBV12-4 to TRBJ1-2; TRBD1 agrees at 8 bases. There are 12 residues in the CDR3.

This chain connects TRBV19 to TRBJ1-2; D is perhaps TRBD1 (6 bases). V was pared by 1 base and J by 6 bases, with 15 bases between. CDR1 and CDR2 (germline): LNHDA, SQIVND (reference sequence). The length of the CDR3 is 15 residues. The CDR3 region has the DNA TGTGCCAGTAGTATAGTTCCTGGCAGGGACAATGGCTACACCTTC. Its protein is CASSIVPGRDNGYTF.

V and J are TRBV21-1 and TRBJ1-5; the DNA was not used to check the table's D call, TRBD1. TRBV21-1 is tagged as a pseudogene. The CDR3 runs to 19 residues. The CDR3 is CASSKDRVGFGPKRKPQHF. The CDR3 nucleotides are TGTGCCAGCAGCAAAGACAGGGTGGGCTTTGGACCTAAAAGGAAGCCCCAGCATTTT.

The rearrangement joins TRBV7-8 to TRBJ2-4; D is perhaps TRBD1 (5 bases). The germline V and J ends were trimmed by 0 bases and 0 bases, with 15 bases remaining between them. Germline-derived CDR1 and CDR2 are SGHVS and FQNEAQ. The CDR3 has 18 residues. CDR3 residues: CASSLAQGRNLAKNIQYF. The CDR3 region has the DNA TGTGCCAGCAGCTTAGCGCAGGGAAGAAATTTAGCCAAAAACATTCAGTACTTC.

The rearrangement uses TRBV5-8 and TRBJ1-1; D is possibly TRBD1 (6 bases). CDR1 and CDR2 from the germline V gene are SGHTS and YDEGEE. The germline V and J ends were trimmed by 2 bases and 1 base, with 12 bases remaining between them. The CDR3 loop spans 15 amino acids. The CDR3 loop reads CASSFAGAWNTEAFF. The CDR3 DNA follows: TGTGCCAGCAGCTTTGCGGGGGCATGGAACACTGAAGCTTTCTTT. The full variable domain, completed using reference TRBV5-8 and TRBJ1-1, is EAGVTQSPTHLIKTRGQQATLRCSPISGHTSVYWYQQALGLGLQFLLWYDEGEERNRGNFPPRFSGRQFPNYSSELNVNALELEDSALYLCASSFAGAWNTEAFFGQGTRLTVV.

The chain joins TRBV11-2 to TRBJ1-5, with D possibly matching TRBD1 (6 bases). The V gene's germline CDR1 is SGHAT and CDR2 FQNNGV. The V end was cut by 5 bases, the J end by 4 bases, with 15 bases between. CDR3 size: 15 residues. Here the CDR3 DNA reads TGTGCCAGCAGCCGTTCCCCCACAGGGAATCAGCCCCAGCATTTT. Encoded protein: CASSRSPTGNQPQHF.

This clone was observed once. The rearrangement links TRBV4-3 to TRBJ1-2; the D gene is possibly TRBD1 (5 bases). Trimming took 4 bases from V and 3 from J, leaving 15 bases between them. From germline, CDR1 is LGHNA and CDR2 YSLEER. CDR3 length: 15 amino acids. CDR3 sequence: CASSLELTVHYGYTF. The CDR3 DNA follows: TGCGCCAGCAGCCTAGAACTGACAGTGCACTATGGCTACACCTTC.

This clone was counted only a few times. This chain connects TRBV11-3 to TRBJ2-3; D is undetermined. Trimming left V 5 bases short and J 0 bases short, with 3 bases between. Looked up from germline, CDR1 is SGHNT and CDR2 is YENEEA. CDR3 length: 12 residues. This chain's CDR3 is CASSPSTDTQYF. The CDR3 coding sequence is TGTGCCAGCAGCCCGAGCACAGATACGCAGTATTTT.

V usage is TRBV27 and J usage is TRBJ1-6; the match to TRBD1 covers 10 bases. This CDR3 contains 14 residues. The germline V gene encodes CDR1 MNHEY and CDR2 SMNVEV (reference sequence). V lost 6 bases and J lost 9; bases outside the gene matches: 5. The CDR3 nucleotides read TGTGCCAGCAGATCCGGGACAGGGGCTTCACCCCTCCACTTT. Amino acids: CASRSGTGASPLHF.

The rearrangement uses TRBV7-3 and TRBJ1-1, with 9 bases that match TRBD1. CDR3 size: 13 residues. CDR1 SGHTA and CDR2 FQGTGA come from the germline V gene. V was clipped by 2 bases and J by 5 bases; unmatched bases: 0. DNA for the CDR3: TGTGCCAGCAGCTTAGGACAGGGGACTGAAGCTTTCTTT. Protein sequence: CASSLGQGTEAFF. Full variable domain (missing parts from reference TRBV7-3 and TRBJ1-1): GAGVSQTPSNKVTEKGKYVELRCDPISGHTALYWYRQSLGQGPEFLIYFQGTGAADDSGLPNDRFFAVRPEGSVSTLKIQRTERGDSAVYLCASSLGQGTEAFFGQGTRLTVV.

This chain uses TRBV6-5 with TRBJ2-1; D remains ambiguous. Germline V gene lookup returns CDR1 MNHEY and CDR2 SVGAGI. V lost 7 bases and J 2 bases, leaving 15 bases between the germline ends. This CDR3 is built from 15 residues. The CDR3 nucleotides are TGTGCCAGCAAGGCGCGTCGCGGTGCCTACAATGAGCAGTTCTTC. It specifies CASKARRGAYNEQFF.

The chain couples TRBV7-3 to TRBJ2-3; 9 nucleotides line up with TRBD2. The V gene end was trimmed by 0 bases and the J gene end by 2 bases; junction bases not matched to a gene: 15. This CDR3 is 20 amino acids long. Germline V lookup: CDR1 SGHTA, CDR2 FQGTGA. Written as DNA, the CDR3 is TGTGCCAGCAGCTTAACACCACCAACCTTAGCGGGGGCTAACACAGATACGCAGTATTTT. It translates to CASSLTPPTLAGANTDTQYF.

V is TRBV13 and J is TRBJ2-1; possibly TRBD2 for D (6 bases). CDR3 length: 14 amino acids. Per the germline V gene, CDR1 is PRHDT and CDR2 is FYEKMQ (reference sequence). V gave up 2 bases and J gave up 7 bases, with 12 bases separating them. The CDR3 DNA reads as TGTGCCAGCAGCTTATGGCGGGGCTCTAATGAGCAGTTCTTC. Translated, it gives CASSLWRGSNEQFF.

The genes are TRBV3-1 (or the pseudogene TRBV3-2) and TRBJ1-3; D gene uncertain. Trimming cost V 2 bases and J 0 bases, with 14 bases left between them. Germline V gives CDR1 LGHDT, CDR2 YNNKEL (reference sequence). The CDR3 loop spans 17 amino acids. CDR3 nucleotide sequence: TGTGCCAGCAGCCAAAGGGAGATAAGCCTCTCTGGAAACACCATATATTTT. It translates to CASSQREISLSGNTIYF.

This chain links TRBV4-1 with TRBJ1-1, with D perhaps TRBD1 (5 bases). CDR1 and CDR2 (germline): MGHRA, YSYEKL. The CDR3 covers 13 residues. The V and J ends lost 4 bases and 5 bases respectively, with 11 bases between them. The CDR3 nucleotides are TGCGCCAGCAGCCCTCTAGGGGCGACTGAAGCTTTCTTT. Amino acid sequence: CASSPLGATEAFF.

The chain combines TRBV4-3 with TRBJ1-5, with D unresolved. With 4 bases removed from V and 5 bases from J, the gap between germline ends came to 15 bases. The CDR3 totals 15 residues. The germline V gene encodes CDR1 LGHNA and CDR2 YSLEER. The CDR3 DNA follows: TGCGCCAGCAGCCTCTCAGTGGAAGACTATCAGCCCCAGCATTTT. This encodes CASSLSVEDYQPQHF.

This sequence joins TRBV3-1 (or the pseudogene TRBV3-2) and TRBJ1-1; tentative D call: TRBD1 (5 bases). The CDR3 covers 24 residues. The V gene's germline CDR1 is LGHDT and CDR2 YNNKEL (reference sequence). The V end was cut by 3 bases, the J end by 5 bases, with 43 bases between. The CDR3 DNA reads as TGTGCCAGCAGCCAGTACCGGGACTGCAGAAAGTTGAGCGAGGGCCACCCCTGCCCTACTGAAGCTTTCTTT. This sequence encodes CASSQYRDCRKLSEGHPCPTEAFF.